Detailed here is one T cell receptor beta chain. Only in-frame clones appear in the TCRdb table, and some are missing; sequencing was by immunoSEQ multiplex PCR. The sample shows tens of thousands of clones, 93% of them seen only once. V shed 2 bases and J 2 bases; nucleotides not matched to a gene: 7. The CDR3 contains 16 residues. Germline CDR1 SGHNT, CDR2 YYREEE (reference sequence). The sample originates from a study of technical replicates of blood from a handful of donors. The sample taken for sequencing was T cells isolated from PBMCs. This TCR was sampled from a human donor in good health. The chain has TRBV5-4 and TRBJ2-5, with TRBD2 matching over 9 bases. The CDR3, as DNA: TGTGCCAGCAGCTTACCCGGGACTAGCAGGCAAGAGACCCAGTACTTC. Translating gives CASSLPGTSRQETQYF. The entire variable domain, with the rest obtained from reference TRBV5-4 and TRBJ2-5, is as follows: ETGVTQSPTHLIKTRGQQVTLRCSSQSGHNTVSWYQQALGQGPQFIFQYYREEENGRGNFPPRFSGLQFPNYSSELNVNALELDDSALYLCASSLPGTSRQETQYFGPGTRLLVL.